These 31 T cell receptor beta chains share one sample of origin, sequenced in a study of T cells expressing NK-cell markers. TCRdb re-called the 5' RACE reads and gives one entry per CDR3 protein, without DNA. The sample has hundreds of thousands of distinct CDR3 sequences. Sequenced material: blood T cells: a sorted CD56 or NKG2C T cell subset, CD4+ or CD8+ T cells, or bulk PBMC T cells (not recorded which). The receptor source for this set is a woman aged 18 to 75 in good health.

The gene calls are TRBV27 and TRBJ2-2; the D call of TRBD1 rests on TCRdb alone, since no DNA is present to check it. This CDR3 has 13 residues. CDR1 is MNHEY and CDR2 is SMNVEV in the germline V gene (reference sequence). CDR3 in amino acids: CASHPGFAGELFF.

The chain uses TRBV12-3 or TRBV12-4 and TRBJ1-1. This CDR3 comprises 13 residues. The CDR3 region is CASALQRDTEAFF.

The chain uses TRBV20-1 and TRBJ1-5; TCRdb lists TRBD1, though no DNA is available to test this call. The CDR3 totals 14 residues. Germline CDR1 reads DFQATT; CDR2 reads SNEGSKA (reference sequence). This chain's CDR3 is CSARDTEQNQPQHF.

The chain links TRBV20-1 to TRBJ1-2; without DNA, the TCRdb call of TRBD1 cannot be checked. CDR1 DFQATT and CDR2 SNEGSKA come from the germline V gene (reference sequence). The CDR3 has 14 amino acids. The CDR3 here is CSARDQRGPYGYTF.

V gene TRBV6-1 combines with J gene TRBJ2-7; lacking DNA, the TRBD2 call made by TCRdb goes unchecked. Germline lookup yields CDR1 MNHNS and CDR2 SASEGT. This CDR3 spans 16 amino acids. This chain's CDR3 is CASSRTQSGSQYEQYF.

V usage is TRBV4-3 and J usage is TRBJ1-2; absent DNA, TCRdb's TRBD1 call cannot be checked. This CDR3 has 12 amino acids. From germline, CDR1 is LGHNA and CDR2 YSLEER. The CDR3: CASSQDGAGYTF.

The chain employs TRBV5-1 and TRBJ2-2; TCRdb proposes TRBD2, but this gene call is untestable without DNA. This CDR3 spans 18 amino acids. Germline CDR1 is SGHRS and CDR2 is YFSETQ. The chain's CDR3 is CASSRSEASGTNTGELFF.

The chain recombines TRBV28 with TRBJ2-2; TCRdb selects TRBD1, and the lack of DNA leaves this call unchecked. Germline V gene data show CDR1 as MDHEN and CDR2 as SYDVKM. The CDR3 contains 15 residues. The CDR3 sequence is CATTPGTLNTGELFF.

The V call is TRBV10-2, the J call TRBJ2-7. The germline V gene has CDR1 WSHSY and CDR2 SAAADI. This CDR3 is 12 amino acids long. CDR3 sequence reads: CASSEGGDEQYF.

The chain joins TRBV19 to TRBJ2-5; TCRdb returns TRBD2, unconfirmable since there is no DNA. The CDR3 totals 13 residues. Germline assignment: CDR1 LNHDA and CDR2 SQIVND (reference sequence). The CDR3 region is CATGLAVQETQYF.

V gene TRBV4-1 combines with J gene TRBJ2-1; the D call from TCRdb, TRBD2, cannot be confirmed without DNA. Looked up from germline, CDR1 is MGHRA and CDR2 is YSYEKL. The CDR3 is 17 residues long. The CDR3 sequence: CASSQVISGSSYNEQFF.

The CDR3 region is CASSPGTPDTQYF. The rearrangement links TRBV11-3 to TRBJ2-3; TCRdb returns TRBD1, unconfirmable since there is no DNA. The CDR3 runs 13 residues. Germline V gives CDR1 SGHNT, CDR2 YENEEA.

This chain joins TRBV19 and TRBJ2-2; TCRdb calls TRBD2, which cannot be checked without DNA. The CDR3 runs 16 residues. Per germline, CDR1 LNHDA and CDR2 SQIVND (reference sequence). Here the CDR3 reads CASKRVAGLRTGELFF.

The rearrangement links TRBV6-1 to TRBJ2-1; TCRdb's D call, TRBD1, is unchecked because there is no DNA. Germline loops: CDR1 MNHNS, CDR2 SASEGT. There are 14 residues in the CDR3. CDR3 sequence reads: CASRPGQVYNEQFF.

The chain links TRBV20-1 to TRBJ1-1; the D call of TRBD1 rests on TCRdb alone, since no DNA is present to check it. The CDR3 runs 14 residues. Germline V CDR1 and CDR2: DFQATT, SNEGSKA (reference sequence). CDR3 sequence reads: CSAEKTGLNTEAFF.

V usage is TRBV5-6 and J usage is TRBJ2-3; TCRdb selects TRBD2, and the lack of DNA leaves this call unchecked. The germline CDR1 and CDR2 sequences are SGHDT and YYEEEE. The CDR3 runs 16 residues. This CDR3 reads CASSPGTSPSTDTQYF.

The V gene is TRBV29-1, the J gene TRBJ1-6; TCRdb's assignment of TRBD1 cannot be checked, as there is no DNA. Per germline, CDR1 SQVTM and CDR2 ANQGSEA. CDR3 length equals 14 residues. The CDR3 loop is CSAREGSYNSPLHF. Full variable domain (remainder filled in from reference TRBV29-1 and TRBJ1-6): SAVISQKPSRDICQRGTSLTIQCQVDSQVTMMFWYRQQPGQSLTLIATANQGSEATYESGFVIDKFPISRPNLTFSTLTVSNMSPEDSSIYLCSAREGSYNSPLHFGNGTRLTVT.

The genes are TRBV7-2 and TRBJ2-5; TCRdb names TRBD2, which stays unverified in the absence of DNA. This CDR3 is built from 13 residues. Germline V gene data show CDR1 as SGHTA and CDR2 as FQGNSA. CDR3 residues: CASSRGLGETQYF.

CDR3: CSARDRVGGTQYF. The chain has TRBV20-1 and TRBJ2-3; TCRdb designates TRBD2, a call that cannot be tested without DNA. CDR3 length: 13 amino acids. The V gene's germline CDR1 is DFQATT and CDR2 SNEGSKA (reference sequence).

The chain has TRBV7-2 and TRBJ1-6. There are 12 residues in the CDR3. Germline CDR1 is SGHTA and CDR2 is FQGNSA. The CDR3: CASSLPMSPLHF. Full variable domain (rest looked up from reference TRBV7-2 and TRBJ1-6): GAGVSQSPSNKVTEKGKDVELRCDPISGHTALYWYRQSLGQGLEFLIYFQGNSAPDKSGLPSDRFSAERTGGSVSTLTIQRTQQEDSAVYLCASSLPMSPLHFGNGTRLTVT.

The rearrangement joins TRBV28 to TRBJ2-7; TCRdb's D gene call, TRBD2, goes unchecked for lack of DNA. In germline, CDR1 is MDHEN, CDR2 SYDVKM. The length of the CDR3 is 17 residues. CDR3 region: CASSLYGTSRRNYEQYF.

The rearrangement links TRBV7-9 to TRBJ2-7. Germline CDR1 SEHNR, CDR2 FQNEAQ (reference sequence). The CDR3 totals 14 residues. This chain's CDR3 is CASSLERIPYEQYF.

The chain carries TRBV20-1 and TRBJ2-3; TCRdb proposes TRBD2, but this gene call is untestable without DNA. Looked up from germline, CDR1 is DFQATT and CDR2 is SNEGSKA (reference sequence). CDR3 length equals 13 residues. The CDR3 reads CSARGTREVTQYF.

The chain combines TRBV21-1 with TRBJ2-1. TRBV21-1 is termed a pseudogene. This CDR3 contains 11 residues. CDR3: CASSQIVWQFF.

The chain has TRBV29-1 and TRBJ2-7; there is no DNA to check the TCRdb D call of TRBD1. Germline loops: CDR1 SQVTM, CDR2 ANQGSEA. The CDR3 runs 11 residues. The chain's CDR3 is CSVGQSYEQYF.

V and J are TRBV20-1 and TRBJ2-1; TCRdb's D gene call, TRBD2, goes unchecked for lack of DNA. The length of the CDR3 is 15 residues. CDR1 and CDR2 (germline): DFQATT, SNEGSKA (reference sequence). CDR3 loop: CSASPGTSSYNEQFF.

The CDR3: CASKLGDLDFEQYF. The chain uses TRBV5-1 and TRBJ2-7. Germline values: CDR1 SGHRS, CDR2 YFSETQ. The CDR3 totals 14 residues.

The J gene is TRBJ2-3, the V gene TRBV29-1; TCRdb reports TRBD2, a call that lacks DNA to check it against. This CDR3 is 12 amino acids long. CDR1 and CDR2 from the germline V gene are SQVTM and ANQGSEA. CDR3 region: CSVSRAGDTQYF.

The V and J genes are TRBV15 and TRBJ2-5; without DNA, the TCRdb call of TRBD1 cannot be checked. CDR1 and CDR2 (germline): LNHNV, YYDKDF (reference sequence). CDR3 length: 12 amino acids. The CDR3 protein is CATQGRLETQYF.

The chain uses TRBV29-1 and TRBJ2-3; the D call of TRBD2 rests on TCRdb alone, since no DNA is present to check it. Germline assignment: CDR1 SQVTM and CDR2 ANQGSEA. The CDR3 covers 14 residues. CDR3 in amino acids: CSVAGGLRTDTQYF.

V and J are TRBV3-1 and TRBJ1-2. The length of the CDR3 is 15 residues. Germline assignment: CDR1 LGHDT and CDR2 YNNKEL (reference sequence). This chain's CDR3 is CASSQAHSPGYGYTF.